This T cell receptor beta chain was captured in a study of regulatory T cells in long-lasting Graves disease. Study in general: To qualify as persistent, Graves' disease required over 5 years of antithyroid drugs with positive TSH receptor antibodies.

Time point of the sample: persistent/refractory GD, antithyroid drugs over 5 years with positive TRAb. PBMCs provided the RNA from which the TCR library was made. Under American Thyroid Association guidelines, Graves' disease was diagnosed. General study results and limits: The researchers studied only peripheral blood, not thyroid tissue.

In building TCR beta libraries, iRepertoire HTBI primers were used together with Arm-PCR of CDR3 regions. TCRdb analysed the multiplex PCR reads with MiXCR anew, one entry per CDR3 protein. This table has about 450,000 distinct CDR3 sequences, about a quarter appearing once. Regarding this clonotype: What it binds is unknown.

Sample: peripheral blood mononuclear cells (PBMCs), taken when the disease was refractory, from a patient treated with antithyroid drugs. The source of this sequence is a female donor with Graves disease.

DNA for the CDR3: TGTGCCAGCAGCTTCCCCACTAGCGCCCAAGAGACCCAGTACTTC. Translating gives CASSFPTSAQETQYF. The chain has TRBV7-9 and TRBJ2-5, with TRBD2 matching over 7 bases. The CDR3 extends over 15 amino acids. Trimming at V came to 3 bases and at J to 1 base, leaving 5 bases not matched to a gene. Germline CDR1 SEHNR, CDR2 FQNEAQ (reference sequence). The variable domain in full, completed from reference TRBV7-9 and TRBJ2-5, reads DTGVSQNPRHKITKRGQNVTFRCDPISEHNRLYWYRQTLGQGPEFLTYFQNEAQLEKSRLLSDRFSAERPKGSFSTLEIQRTEQGDSAMYLCASSFPTSAQETQYFGPGTRLLVL.